The text below deals with one T cell receptor (beta chain). The CDR3 is made up of 14 amino acids. V gave up 5 bases and J gave up 4 bases, with 15 bases separating them. Per germline, CDR1 SEHNR and CDR2 FQNEAQ (reference sequence). This sample was taken from a study of blood T cell repertoires in COVID-19. Study overall: From T cells, B-cell-depleted T cells, or PBMCs came the material, which was cDNA or gDNA.

In the original analysis: Estimation of nucleated cell counts was performed using reference gene primer amplification. This table comes from immunoSEQ multiplex PCR, and its TCRdb copy is limited to in-frame clones, with some not included. V and J calls and clone size are copied from that table; D and trimming were computed from the DNA. The table lists about 180,000 clones, about 83% of them singletons, with roughly 9.1% in the top ten. Sequenced sample: PBMCs or T cells enriched from blood (not recorded which). The sequence was obtained from a woman in her 30s who had recovered from COVID-19. The chain couples TRBV7-9 to TRBJ2-7; the D gene is possibly TRBD2 (6 bases). CDR3 bases: TGTGCCAGCAGCGACGGGGGATTTCTGTACGAGCAGTACTTC. Amino acid sequence: CASSDGGFLYEQYF.